The 29 T cell receptor beta chains presented below share a single source sample, sequenced in a study of CXCR3-negative and CXCR3-positive naive CD8 T cells. Study-wide results and caveats: CXCR3-positive naive cells had TRB CDR3s that were more hydrophobic than CXCR3-negative naive cells had.

These TCRs' antigens remain unknown. The method, 5' RACE with UMI labels, was used to prepare the TRB cDNA libraries. Reanalyzing the 5' RACE reads, TCRdb keeps one entry per CDR3 protein, without DNA. The table lists 130,000 to 150,000 distinct CDR3 sequences, with roughly 0.28% in the top ten. The sample comprised naive CXCR3+ CD8+ T cells from blood. Subset indicated: CD45RO-CCR7+CD27+CD95- naive CD8+ T cells expressing CXCR3 (TNR3+). The receptors stem from a human donor in good health. Some clones in this sample may be carry-over from other donors' samples.

The rearrangement joins TRBV7-9 to TRBJ1-1. The CDR3 covers 18 residues. In germline, CDR1 is SEHNR, CDR2 FQNEAQ (reference sequence). CDR3 residues: CASSLAEGRSHMNTEAFF.

The chain joins TRBV7-3 to TRBJ2-3; the TRBD2 assignment by TCRdb is unverifiable without DNA. Germline-derived CDR1 and CDR2 are SGHTA and FQGTGA. CDR3 length: 15 residues. CDR3 amino acids: CASSLRGLDVGTQYF.

The chain combines TRBV21-1 with TRBJ1-2; TCRdb designates TRBD1, a call that cannot be tested without DNA. TRBV21-1 is tagged as a pseudogene. This CDR3 comprises 16 residues. The CDR3 is CASSKRRTGRIGGYTF.

The gene calls are TRBV6-6 and TRBJ2-3; without DNA, the TCRdb call of TRBD1 cannot be checked. In germline, CDR1 is MNHNY, CDR2 SVGAGI (reference sequence). The CDR3 is made up of 17 amino acids. The CDR3 loop is CASSSDRSLGSTDTQYF.

J is TRBJ1-2 and V is TRBV29-1; TCRdb's D call of TRBD1 is untestable without DNA. The CDR3 runs 13 residues. Germline V gene data show CDR1 as SQVTM and CDR2 as ANQGSEA. The CDR3 sequence: CSAKGQGAEGYTF.

The chain is built from TRBV4-3 and TRBJ2-7. Germline assignment: CDR1 LGHNA and CDR2 YSLEER. The CDR3 totals 13 residues. The CDR3 region is CTSSQGVSYEQYF.

The rearrangement uses TRBV7-9 and TRBJ1-1; the TCRdb call, TRBD1, lacks DNA for checking. The CDR3 covers 15 residues. Germline V gene sequence: CDR1 SEHNR, CDR2 FQNEAQ (reference sequence). CDR3 loop: CASSPLWGESTEAFF. The full variable domain, with the rest looked up from reference TRBV7-9 and TRBJ1-1, is DTGVSQNPRHKITKRGQNVTFRCDPISEHNRLYWYRQTLGQGPEFLTYFQNEAQLEKSRLLSDRFSAERPKGSFSTLEIQRTEQGDSAMYLCASSPLWGESTEAFFGQGTRLTVV.

The V and J genes are TRBV29-1 and TRBJ1-1; absent DNA, TCRdb's TRBD1 call cannot be checked. Germline CDR1 reads SQVTM; CDR2 reads ANQGSEA. The CDR3 extends over 11 amino acids. This chain's CDR3 is CSVPQGAEAFF.

This chain joins TRBV6-6 and TRBJ2-7; the TCRdb D gene call, TRBD1, has no DNA to confirm it. Germline loops: CDR1 MNHNY, CDR2 SVGAGI (reference sequence). The CDR3 is made up of 16 amino acids. Here the CDR3 reads CASSFRTSAASYEQYF.

The chain carries TRBV28 and TRBJ2-2; the TCRdb D gene call, TRBD1, has no DNA to confirm it. The germline V gene encodes CDR1 MDHEN and CDR2 SYDVKM. The CDR3 has 16 amino acids. The CDR3 sequence: CASSLQRGANTGELFF. The whole variable domain, remainder taken from reference TRBV28 and TRBJ2-2, is DVKVTQSSRYLVKRTGEKVFLECVQDMDHENMFWYRQDPGLGLRLIYFSYDVKMKEKGDIPEGYSVSREKKERFSLILESASTNQTSMYLCASSLQRGANTGELFFGEGSRLTVL.

The CDR3 spells CASSLGDRNTEAFF. The chain has TRBV5-1 and TRBJ1-1. Germline V CDR1 and CDR2: SGHRS, YFSETQ. The CDR3 totals 14 residues.

The J gene is TRBJ2-4, the V gene TRBV20-1; the D call of TRBD1 rests on TCRdb alone, since no DNA is present to check it. The germline CDR1 and CDR2 sequences are DFQATT and SNEGSKA (reference sequence). The CDR3 is made up of 15 amino acids. CDR3 loop: CSARDSQGAKNIQYF.

This sequence joins TRBV6-5 and TRBJ1-1. The CDR3 sequence is 16 residues long. Germline lookup yields CDR1 MNHEY and CDR2 SVGAGI. The CDR3 region is CASSYSRREGNTEAFF.

This chain uses TRBV4-1 with TRBJ1-5. The length of the CDR3 is 13 residues. Germline values: CDR1 MGHRA, CDR2 YSYEKL. This chain's CDR3 is CASSQGRNQPQHF.

The rearrangement uses TRBV12-3 or TRBV12-4 and TRBJ2-7; absent DNA, TCRdb's TRBD1 call cannot be checked. This CDR3 contains 14 residues. The CDR3 loop reads CASSRTDSTYEQYF.

The chain employs TRBV6-6 and TRBJ2-1; TCRdb's assignment of TRBD2 cannot be checked, as there is no DNA. The CDR3 is made up of 20 amino acids. Germline-derived CDR1 and CDR2 are MNHNY and SVGAGI (reference sequence). The CDR3 sequence is CASSYVAGGVVVKDYNEQFF.

The chain links TRBV20-1 to TRBJ1-1; with no DNA, the TCRdb D assignment of TRBD1 cannot be verified. The CDR3 totals 13 residues. The germline V gene encodes CDR1 DFQATT and CDR2 SNEGSKA (reference sequence). CDR3 protein: CSARARGDTEAFF.

The CDR3 region is CASEGGVGNTIYF. The rearrangement uses TRBV2 and TRBJ1-3; TCRdb's D gene call, TRBD1, goes unchecked for lack of DNA. This CDR3 region has 13 residues. CDR1 is SNHLY, CDR2 FYNNEI, per germline.

The chain joins TRBV27 to TRBJ2-7; the TCRdb call, TRBD2, lacks DNA for checking. The CDR3 extends over 14 amino acids. The germline V gene has CDR1 MNHEY and CDR2 SMNVEV (reference sequence). CDR3 region: CASSLDSPAYEQYF.

The chain recombines TRBV29-1 with TRBJ1-1. Germline CDR1 and CDR2: SQVTM and ANQGSEA. The CDR3 is made up of 13 amino acids. The CDR3 region is CSVVPSKGTEAFF.

V gene TRBV4-3 combines with J gene TRBJ1-5; absent DNA, TCRdb's TRBD1 call cannot be checked. This CDR3 region has 16 residues. Germline CDR1 LGHNA, CDR2 YSLEER. The chain's CDR3 is CASSPPLTGSNQPQHF.

The chain uses TRBV7-6 and TRBJ2-5; there is no DNA to check the TCRdb D call of TRBD1. The V gene's germline CDR1 is SGHVS and CDR2 FNYEAQ. This CDR3 spans 15 amino acids. CDR3 amino acids: CASSFEGIGEETQYF. Together with reference TRBV7-6 and TRBJ2-5, the CDR3 gives the full variable domain: GAGVSQSPRYKVTKRGQDVALRCDPISGHVSLYWYRQALGQGPEFLTYFNYEAQQDKSGLPNDRFSAERPEGSISTLTIQRTEQRDSAMYRCASSFEGIGEETQYFGPGTRLLVL.

The genes are TRBV19 and TRBJ2-2; TCRdb outputs TRBD1, but without DNA this stays unchecked. This CDR3 is 16 amino acids long. Germline V gene data show CDR1 as LNHDA and CDR2 as SQIVND (reference sequence). The CDR3 sequence: CASSASPGGSTGELFF.

The J gene is TRBJ2-2, the V gene TRBV6-5. Per germline, CDR1 MNHEY and CDR2 SVGAGI. The CDR3 has 14 residues. The chain's CDR3 is CASSYGANTGELFF.

This sequence joins TRBV20-1 and TRBJ2-1; TCRdb's assignment of TRBD1 cannot be checked, as there is no DNA. In germline, CDR1 is DFQATT, CDR2 SNEGSKA (reference sequence). This CDR3 spans 15 amino acids. CDR3 sequence reads: CSAPGRRDRGNEQFF.

The chain joins TRBV7-9 to TRBJ2-5; TCRdb outputs TRBD1, but without DNA this stays unchecked. The CDR3 totals 14 residues. CDR1 and CDR2 (germline): SEHNR, FQNEAQ (reference sequence). The CDR3 loop reads CASRPGGLQETQYF.

V usage is TRBV19 and J usage is TRBJ2-4; TCRdb reports TRBD1, a call that lacks DNA to check it against. Germline CDR1 and CDR2: LNHDA and SQIVND (reference sequence). This CDR3 is built from 14 residues. The CDR3 reads CASRGTLGPLGAYF.

CDR3 amino acids: CASNPRDSETQYF. This sequence joins TRBV2 and TRBJ2-5; the TCRdb call, TRBD2, lacks DNA for checking. This CDR3 has 13 amino acids. Germline V gene lookup returns CDR1 SNHLY and CDR2 FYNNEI.

The chain couples TRBV12-3 or TRBV12-4 to TRBJ2-1; TCRdb lists TRBD1, though no DNA is available to test this call. The CDR3 is 11 residues long. The CDR3 spells CASSFQDKQFF.